This is a list of T cell receptor beta chains from one sample in a study of cytomegalovirus exposure and HLA in healthy donors. Assay: immunoSEQ multiplex PCR; the TCRdb copy retains only in-frame clones and omits some. Of about 130,000 clones listed, 80% are singletons. The sequencing sample was made of PBMCs. These receptors all stem from a man aged 40-49 years in good health and CMV-seronegative. CDR3s include the opening cysteine and the closing phenylalanine or tryptophan. The D gene is left open where the match is weak. Some rows mark clone size as missing; the rest say once, few, many or name a class of expanded clone.

D	size	V	J	CDR3	DNA
TRBD2	.	TRBV5-4	TRBJ2-5	CASSLVGASGITQYF	TGTGCCAGCAGCTTGGTAGGGGCTAGCGGGATCACCCAGTACTTC
TRBD2	.	TRBV5-1	TRBJ2-5	CASSSQGGSQETQYF	TGCGCCAGCAGCTCCCAAGGCGGGAGCCAAGAGACCCAGTACTTC
.	few	TRBV28	TRBJ1-5	CASTLTRTDRPPQHF	TGTGCCAGCACCCTCACGCGGACCGACAGGCCGCCCCAGCATTTT
TRBD1	.	TRBV19	TRBJ1-4	CASNRGLEKLFF	TGTGCCAGCAACAGGGGGCTTGAAAAACTGTTTTTT
.	.	TRBV5-1	TRBJ1-5	CASSPGTQNQPQHF	TGCGCCAGCAGCCCGGGAACCCAGAATCAGCCCCAGCATTTT
.	.	TRBV7-8	TRBJ2-1	CASSQRLEEQFF	TGTGCCAGCAGCCAAAGGTTGGAGGAGCAGTTCTTC
TRBD1	once	TRBV30	TRBJ1-2	CAWGRGATIGGYTF	TGTGCCTGGGGCAGGGGGGCGACTATCGGCGGCTACACCTTC
.	.	TRBV19	TRBJ1-2	CASSTQPGSYGYTF	TGTGCCAGTAGTACCCAACCCGGTTCATATGGCTACACCTTC
.	.	TRBV28	TRBJ1-5	CASRTGTYNQPQHF	TGTGCCAGCAGAACCGGGACATACAATCAGCCCCAGCATTTT
TRBD2	.	TRBV10-3	TRBJ2-1	CAISGLAGENEQFF	TGTGCCATCAGTGGACTAGCGGGAGAAAATGAGCAGTTCTTC
.	.	TRBV30	TRBJ2-2	CAWSVERAYHTGELFF	TGTGCCTGGAGTGTAGAGCGGGCCTATCACACCGGGGAGCTGTTTTTT
TRBD1	.	TRBV27	TRBJ2-2	CASGRDRGLLASTGELFF	TGTGCCAGCGGCCGGGACAGGGGGCTTTTGGCGTCCACCGGGGAGCTGTTTTTT
.	.	TRBV28	TRBJ2-5	CASSVTGAQYF	TGTGCCAGCAGTGTCACGGGGGCCCAGTACTTC
TRBD2	.	TRBV18	TRBJ2-3	CASSPPLAGGLNF	TGTGCCAGCTCACCTCCACTAGCGGGAGGGCTAAATTTT
.	.	TRBV28	TRBJ1-5	CASSSRGGRRYSNQPQHF	TGTGCCAGCAGTTCTCGGGGGGGTCGGCGGTATAGCAATCAGCCCCAGCATTTT
.	.	TRBV7-2	TRBJ1-6	CASSLDGGFGSPLHF	TGTGCCAGCAGCTTAGATGGGGGGTTCGGGTCACCCCTCCACTTT
.	.	TRBV7-9	TRBJ2-1	CASRPPSTSPGGEQFF	TGTGCCAGCCGCCCACCAAGTACTAGTCCTGGGGGGGAGCAGTTCTTC
TRBD1	.	TRBV5-1	TRBJ2-1	CASSGTAPLDEQFF	TGCGCCAGTTCCGGGACAGCGCCTTTGGATGAGCAGTTCTTC
.	.	TRBV7-2	TRBJ2-7	CASSGPDRRASIVHEQYF	TGTGCCAGCAGCGGGCCGGACCGCAGGGCGTCAATAGTACACGAGCAGTACTTC
.	few	TRBV6-1	TRBJ2-1	CASRTQSNEQFF	TGTGCCAGCAGAACCCAGTCGAATGAGCAGTTCTTC
TRBD1	.	TRBV29-1	TRBJ1-1	CSVDRGRGTEAFF	TGCAGCGTTGACAGGGGGCGAGGCACTGAAGCTTTCTTT
TRBD1	.	TRBV29-1	TRBJ1-1	CSYVKGDRGRREAFF	TGCAGCTATGTCAAGGGTGACAGGGGGCGAAGGGAAGCTTTCTTT
TRBD1	few	TRBV2	TRBJ1-4	CASTRQGATNEKLFF	TGTGCCAGCACTCGACAGGGCGCAACTAATGAAAAACTGTTTTTT
TRBD2	.	TRBV5-4	TRBJ2-3	CASSLASGRSDTQYF	TGTGCCAGCAGCTTGGCTAGCGGGAGGTCAGATACGCAGTATTTT
TRBD2	.	TRBV30	TRBJ2-3	CASTREDLSTDTQYF	TGTGCCTCCACCCGGGAGGACCTTAGCACAGATACGCAGTATTTT
.	.	TRBV5-1	TRBJ1-5	CASSLEGDSNQPQHF	TGCGCCAGCAGCTTGGAAGGAGATAGCAATCAGCCCCAGCATTTT
.	.	TRBV7-8	TRBJ2-7	CASSLEGPSEQYF	TGTGCCAGCAGCTTAGAGGGGCCGTCGGAGCAGTACTTC
TRBD2	.	TRBV5-6	TRBJ2-1	CASSLYSGGYNEQFF	TGTGCCAGCAGCTTGTATAGCGGGGGTTACAATGAGCAGTTCTTC
TRBD1	.	TRBV5-1	TRBJ1-1	CASSSPSGQGNTEAFF	TGCGCCAGCAGCTCCCCCTCTGGACAGGGGAACACTGAAGCTTTCTTT
.	few	TRBV5-1	TRBJ2-1	CASSPFPEALNEQFF	TGCGCCAGCAGCCCCTTCCCGGAGGCCCTGAATGAGCAGTTCTTC
.	.	TRBV9	TRBJ2-5	CASSLAVQETQYF	TGTGCCAGCAGCTTAGCAGTACAAGAGACCCAGTACTTC
TRBD2	.	TRBV2	TRBJ2-5	CASTLAGGETQYF	TGTGCCAGCACCCTAGCGGGAGGGGAGACCCAGTACTTC
.	once	TRBV2	TRBJ2-7	CASRSGGAPGEQYF	TGTGCCAGTCGCTCCGGCGGTGCGCCTGGGGAGCAGTACTTC
TRBD2	.	TRBV6-5	TRBJ2-7	CASSRTSAYEQYF	TGTGCCAGCAGTCGAACTAGCGCCTACGAGCAGTACTTC
.	.	TRBV30	TRBJ1-1	CAWRPQDRLNTEAFF	TGTGCCTGGAGACCTCAGGACAGACTGAACACTGAAGCTTTCTTT
.	.	TRBV30	TRBJ1-2	CAWTLPGVQRAYTF	TGTGCCTGGACCCTACCGGGGGTGCAGCGTGCCTACACCTTC
TRBD1	.	TRBV5-8	TRBJ2-2	CASSLGQGRSGELFF	TGTGCCAGCAGCTTAGGACAGGGGCGCTCCGGGGAGCTGTTTTTT
.	.	TRBV10-3	TRBJ1-2	CAITNTGGSGYTF	TGTGCCATAACAAATACGGGGGGATCGGGCTACACCTTC
TRBD1	once	TRBV15	TRBJ2-3	CATSRDYRTGIDTQYF	TGTGCCACCAGCAGAGATTACAGGACAGGGATCGATACGCAGTATTTT
.	.	TRBV15	TRBJ2-6	CATSREWGAGANVLTF	TGTGCCACCAGCAGAGAATGGGGGGCTGGGGCCAACGTCCTGACTTTC
.	.	TRBV27	TRBJ1-2	CASSLAAGPYGYTF	TGTGCCAGCAGTTTAGCGGCAGGGCCCTATGGCTACACCTTC
TRBD1	once	TRBV6-5	TRBJ2-2	CASTTDRENTGELFF	TGTGCCAGCACCACCGACAGGGAGAACACCGGGGAGCTGTTTTTT
.	.	TRBV28	TRBJ1-1	CASRPGHKNTEAFF	TGTGCCAGCAGGCCGGGACACAAAAACACTGAAGCTTTCTTT
.	.	TRBV7-9	TRBJ2-3	CASSRDNTQYF	TGCGCCAGCAGCCGTGACAATACGCAGTATTTT
.	few	TRBV5-6	TRBJ2-7	CASSRQTVRAYEQYF	TGTGCCAGCAGTCGACAGACGGTCAGGGCGTACGAGCAGTACTTC
.	.	TRBV19	TRBJ1-1	CASSMGTLALNTEAFF	TGTGCCAGTAGTATGGGGACTCTAGCTTTGAACACTGAAGCTTTCTTT
TRBD1	few	TRBV28	TRBJ1-2	CASSWTGSLGYTF	TGTGCCAGCAGTTGGACAGGGTCCTTGGGCTACACCTTC
TRBD1	.	TRBV2	TRBJ2-1	CASREDRGGYNEQFF	TGTGCCAGCAGGGAGGACAGGGGAGGCTACAATGAGCAGTTCTTC